This TCR beta chain appears in the sequencing data of a study of tumor-infiltrating lymphocytes in primary liver carcinoma. From approximately 550 ng of total RNA, TCR beta-specific cDNA was reverse-transcribed using a constant-region primer. Researchers made the TCR beta libraries by running three nested multiplex PCR rounds with slightly modified ARM-PCR. For around 10 cycles apiece, the opening two PCR rounds ran with TRBV1-TRBV30 forward primers and a C-beta reverse primer. One entry per CDR3 protein results from TCRdb running MiXCR on the multiplex PCR reads. The table has about 30,000 distinct CDR3 sequences, around 66% seen once. A word on this clonotype: Antigen specificity is unknown. At one boundary the junction diverges from the germline segment, which might be a read error.

The CDR3 has 18 residues. The germline V gene encodes CDR1 MGHDK and CDR2 SYGVNS. Scientists recovered RNA and DNA together from approximately 20-30 mg of unsorted bulk tissue. Points from the study as a whole: Relative to tumor region pairs, the tumor-adjacent and tumor-blood pairs showed overlap that was lower.

Sequencing was done on a sample of liver tumor tissue from sampling region 3. Described subset: tumor region T3, left-lateral pole. The receptor was derived from a young woman with primary liver carcinoma and hepatitis B virus infection. This chain connects TRBV25-1 to TRBJ2-1; 8 bases are shared with TRBD2. The CDR3: CASSGIHIIAGSDNEQFF. CDR3 nucleotides: TGTGCCAGTAGTGGTATCCACATCATAGCGGGATCGGACAATGAGCAGTTCTTC.